The 2 T cell receptor beta chains in this list originate from one sample, sequenced in a study of T cells in Graves' hyperthyroidism and ophthalmopathy. Researchers amplified the TCR beta CDR3 regions from RNA transcripts. The HTBI primer set drove a first-round RT-PCR of the TCR CDR3. In TCRdb, the multiplex PCR reads were re-called with MiXCR into one record per CDR3 protein. This sample carries a few hundred thousand distinct CDR3 sequences, more than 15% of them seen once, and the ten largest clones take around 17%. Sample: blood. The receptors were sampled from a young woman with Graves' ophthalmopathy.

The table lists this clonotype with many counts. The V gene is TRBV28, the J gene TRBJ1-1; 10 positions agree with TRBD1. The CDR3 runs to 16 residues. In germline, CDR1 is MDHEN, CDR2 SYDVKM. V trimming: 1 base; J trimming: 7 bases; junction bases outside the gene matches: 9. CDR3 bases: TGTGCCAGCAGTTTATCCGGGACAGGGGTTTCGGGTGAAGCTTTCTTT. This codes for CASSLSGTGVSGEAFF. The whole variable domain, remainder taken from reference TRBV28 and TRBJ1-1, is DVKVTQSSRYLVKRTGEKVFLECVQDMDHENMFWYRQDPGLGLRLIYFSYDVKMKEKGDIPEGYSVSREKKERFSLILESASTNQTSMYLCASSLSGTGVSGEAFFGQGTRLTVV.

This clonotype was recorded at least ten times. This chain connects TRBV28 to TRBJ2-3, with D unresolved. Trimming removed 7 bases at V and 5 bases at J, with 10 bases between. CDR1 and CDR2 from the germline V gene are MDHEN and SYDVKM. The CDR3 consists of 12 residues. CDR3: CASTGWGDTQYF. In DNA form, the CDR3 reads TGTGCCAGCACCGGGTGGGGAGATACGCAGTATTTT.